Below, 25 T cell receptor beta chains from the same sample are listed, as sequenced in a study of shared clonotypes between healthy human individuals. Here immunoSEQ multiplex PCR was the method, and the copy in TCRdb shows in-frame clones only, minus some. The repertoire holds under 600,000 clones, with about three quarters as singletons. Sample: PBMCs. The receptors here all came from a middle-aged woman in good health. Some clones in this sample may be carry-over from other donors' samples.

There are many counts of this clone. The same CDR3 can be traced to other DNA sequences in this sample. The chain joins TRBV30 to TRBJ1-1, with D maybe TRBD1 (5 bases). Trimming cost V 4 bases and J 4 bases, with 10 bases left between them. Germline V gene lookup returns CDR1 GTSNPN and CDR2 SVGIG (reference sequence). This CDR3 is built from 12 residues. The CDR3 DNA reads TGTGCCTGGAAGCGGGGGTCCACTGAAGCTTTCTTT. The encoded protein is CAWKRGSTEAFF.

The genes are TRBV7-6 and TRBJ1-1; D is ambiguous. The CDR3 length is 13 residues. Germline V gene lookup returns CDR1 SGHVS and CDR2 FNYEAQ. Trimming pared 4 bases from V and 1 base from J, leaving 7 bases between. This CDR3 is CASSSNRNTEAFF. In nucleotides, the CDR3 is TGTGCCAGCAGCTCCAACAGGAACACTGAAGCTTTCTTT.

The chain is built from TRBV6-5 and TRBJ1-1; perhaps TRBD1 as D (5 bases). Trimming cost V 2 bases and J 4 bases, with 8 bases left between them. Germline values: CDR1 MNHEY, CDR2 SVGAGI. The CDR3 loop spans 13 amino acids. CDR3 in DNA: TGTGCCAGCAGTTACAGTGGGGGCACTGAAGCTTTCTTT. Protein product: CASSYSGGTEAFF.

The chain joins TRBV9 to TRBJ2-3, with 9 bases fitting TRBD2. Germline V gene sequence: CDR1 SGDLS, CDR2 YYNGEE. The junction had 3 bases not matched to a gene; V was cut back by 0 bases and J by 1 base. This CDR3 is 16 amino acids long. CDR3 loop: CASSVGSSGGTDTQYF. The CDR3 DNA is TGTGCCAGCAGCGTAGGGTCTAGCGGGGGCACAGATACGCAGTATTTT.

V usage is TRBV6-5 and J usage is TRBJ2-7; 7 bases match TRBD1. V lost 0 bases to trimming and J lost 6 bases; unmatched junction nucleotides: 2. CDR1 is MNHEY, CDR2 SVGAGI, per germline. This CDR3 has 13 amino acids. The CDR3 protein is CASSYSRGPEQYF. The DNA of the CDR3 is TGTGCCAGCAGTTACTCGAGGGGGCCCGAGCAGTACTTC.

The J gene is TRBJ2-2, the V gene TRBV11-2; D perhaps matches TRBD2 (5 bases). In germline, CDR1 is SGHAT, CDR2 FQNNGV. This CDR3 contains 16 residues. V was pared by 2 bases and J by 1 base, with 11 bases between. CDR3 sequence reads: CASSLSLAQNTGELFF. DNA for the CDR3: TGTGCCAGCAGCTTATCCCTAGCCCAGAACACCGGGGAGCTGTTTTTT. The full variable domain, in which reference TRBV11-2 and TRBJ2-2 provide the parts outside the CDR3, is EAGVAQSPRYKIIEKRQSVAFWCNPISGHATLYWYQQILGQGPKLLIQFQNNGVVDDSQLPKDRFSAERLKGVDSTLKIQPAKLEDSAVYLCASSLSLAQNTGELFFGEGSRLTVL.

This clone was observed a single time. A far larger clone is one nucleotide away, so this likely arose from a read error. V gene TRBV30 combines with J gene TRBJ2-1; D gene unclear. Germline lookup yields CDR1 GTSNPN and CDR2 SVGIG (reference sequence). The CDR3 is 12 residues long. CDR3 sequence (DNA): TGTACCTGGAGTGGACCCCCGGGTGAGCAGTTCTTC. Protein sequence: CTWSGPPGEQFF.

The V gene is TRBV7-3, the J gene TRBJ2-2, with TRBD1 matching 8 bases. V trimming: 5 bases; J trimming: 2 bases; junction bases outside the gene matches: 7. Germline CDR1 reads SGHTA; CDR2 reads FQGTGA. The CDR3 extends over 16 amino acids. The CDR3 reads CASSGRQGTNTGELFF. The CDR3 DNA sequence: TGTGCCAGCAGCGGAAGACAGGGGACAAACACCGGGGAGCTGTTTTTT.

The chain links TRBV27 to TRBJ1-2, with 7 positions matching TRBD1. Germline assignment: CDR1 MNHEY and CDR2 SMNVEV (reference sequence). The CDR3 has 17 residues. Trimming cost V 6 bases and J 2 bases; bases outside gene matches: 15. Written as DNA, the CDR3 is TGTGCCAGCAGCTCTCTTGGGACAGACAGGGCCAACTATGGCTACACCTTC. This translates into CASSSLGTDRANYGYTF.

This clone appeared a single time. The DNA for the CDR3 is TGCAGCGTTGGCCCCAGACAGGGAAAAGAGCAGTACTTC. Amino acids: CSVGPRQGKEQYF. This rearrangement joins TRBV29-1 to TRBJ2-7; 7 bases map to TRBD1. Unmatched junction bases numbered 10, after V lost 4 bases and J lost 7 bases. This CDR3 has 13 amino acids. Germline loops: CDR1 SQVTM, CDR2 ANQGSEA.

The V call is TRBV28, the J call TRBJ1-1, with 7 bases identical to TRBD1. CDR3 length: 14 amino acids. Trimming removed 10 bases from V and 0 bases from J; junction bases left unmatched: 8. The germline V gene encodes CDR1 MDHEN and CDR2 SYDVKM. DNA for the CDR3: TGTGCCATCCGACAGGGAGGGGTGAACACTGAAGCTTTCTTT. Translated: CAIRQGGVNTEAFF.

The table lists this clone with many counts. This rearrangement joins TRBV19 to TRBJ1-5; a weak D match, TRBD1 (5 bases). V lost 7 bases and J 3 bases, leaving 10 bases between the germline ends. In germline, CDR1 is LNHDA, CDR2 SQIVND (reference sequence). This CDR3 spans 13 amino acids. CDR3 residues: CASTVGTNQPQHF. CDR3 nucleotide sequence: TGTGCCAGTACCGTGGGGACCAATCAGCCCCAGCATTTT.

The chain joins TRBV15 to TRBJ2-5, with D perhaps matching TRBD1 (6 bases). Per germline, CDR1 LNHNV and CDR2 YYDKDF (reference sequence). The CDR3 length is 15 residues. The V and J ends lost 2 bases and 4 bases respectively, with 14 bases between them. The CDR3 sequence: CATSRTPGELETQYF. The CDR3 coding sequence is TGTGCCACCAGCAGAACTCCAGGGGAACTAGAGACCCAGTACTTC.

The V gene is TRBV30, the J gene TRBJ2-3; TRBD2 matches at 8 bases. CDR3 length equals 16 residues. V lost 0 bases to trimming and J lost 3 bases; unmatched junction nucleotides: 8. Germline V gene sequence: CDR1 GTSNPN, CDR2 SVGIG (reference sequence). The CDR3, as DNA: TGTGCCTGGAGTGTGACCGGGACTAGAAAGACAGATACGCAGTATTTT. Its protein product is CAWSVTGTRKTDTQYF. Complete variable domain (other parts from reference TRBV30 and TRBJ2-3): SQTIHQWPATLVQPVGSPLSLECTVEGTSNPNLYWYRQAAGRGLQLLFYSVGIGQISSEVPQNLSASRPQDRQFILSSKKLLLSDSGFYLCAWSVTGTRKTDTQYFGPGTRLTVL.

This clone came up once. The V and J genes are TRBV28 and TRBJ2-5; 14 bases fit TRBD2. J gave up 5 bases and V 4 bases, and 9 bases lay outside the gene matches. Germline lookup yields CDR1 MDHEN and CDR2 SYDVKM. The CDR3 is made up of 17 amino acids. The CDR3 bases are TGTGCCAGCAGTTCCGGACTAGCGGGAGGAGTAACCGAGACCCAGTACTTC. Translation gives CASSSGLAGGVTETQYF.

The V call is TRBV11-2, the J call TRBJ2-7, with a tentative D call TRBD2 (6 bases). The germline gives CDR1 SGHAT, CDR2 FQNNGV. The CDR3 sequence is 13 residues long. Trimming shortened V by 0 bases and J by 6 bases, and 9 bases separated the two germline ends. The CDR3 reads CASSLEWGGEQYF. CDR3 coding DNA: TGTGCCAGCAGCTTAGAATGGGGAGGCGAGCAGTACTTC.

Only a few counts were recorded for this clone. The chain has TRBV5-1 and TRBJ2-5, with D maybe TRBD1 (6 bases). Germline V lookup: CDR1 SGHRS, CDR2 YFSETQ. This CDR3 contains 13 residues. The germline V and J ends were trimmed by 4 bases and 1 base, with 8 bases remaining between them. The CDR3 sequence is CASSRQVQETQYF. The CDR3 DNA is TGCGCCAGCAGCAGACAGGTCCAAGAGACCCAGTACTTC.

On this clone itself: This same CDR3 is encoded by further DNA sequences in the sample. CDR3 DNA sequence: TGTGCCAGCAGCTTGGGGACTAGCGGATACAATGAGCAGTTCTTC. Amino acids: CASSLGTSGYNEQFF. The rearrangement joins TRBV5-4 to TRBJ2-1; 10 nucleotides align to TRBD2. This CDR3 spans 15 amino acids. Per the germline V gene, CDR1 is SGHNT and CDR2 is YYREEE (reference sequence). V lost 0 bases, J lost 4 bases, and 1 base stayed unmatched.

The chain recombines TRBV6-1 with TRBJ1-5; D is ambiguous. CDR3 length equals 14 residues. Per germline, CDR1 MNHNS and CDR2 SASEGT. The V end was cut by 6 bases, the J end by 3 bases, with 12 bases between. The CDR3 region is CASRKNLLNQPQHF. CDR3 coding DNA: TGTGCCAGCAGGAAGAACCTACTCAATCAGCCCCAGCATTTT.

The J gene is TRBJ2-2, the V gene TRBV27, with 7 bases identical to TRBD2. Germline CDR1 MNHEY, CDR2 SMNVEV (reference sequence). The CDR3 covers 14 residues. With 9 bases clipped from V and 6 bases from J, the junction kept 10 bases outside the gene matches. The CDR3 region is CASFERGVPGELFF. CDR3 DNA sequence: TGTGCCAGTTTCGAACGGGGGGTGCCCGGGGAGCTGTTTTTT.

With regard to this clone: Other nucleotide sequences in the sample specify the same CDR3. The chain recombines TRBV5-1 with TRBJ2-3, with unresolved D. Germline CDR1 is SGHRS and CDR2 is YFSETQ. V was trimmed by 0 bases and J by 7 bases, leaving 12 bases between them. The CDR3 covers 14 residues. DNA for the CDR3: TGCGCCAGCAGCTTGGATTCCCGAACAAATACGCAGTATTTT. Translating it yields CASSLDSRTNTQYF.

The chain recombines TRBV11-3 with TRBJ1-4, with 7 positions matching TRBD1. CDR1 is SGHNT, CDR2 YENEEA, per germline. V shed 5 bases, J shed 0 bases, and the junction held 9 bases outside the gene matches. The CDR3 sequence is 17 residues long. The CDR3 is CASSPPAQGATNEKLFF. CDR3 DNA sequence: TGTGCCAGCAGCCCTCCGGCGCAGGGGGCAACTAATGAAAAACTGTTTTTT.

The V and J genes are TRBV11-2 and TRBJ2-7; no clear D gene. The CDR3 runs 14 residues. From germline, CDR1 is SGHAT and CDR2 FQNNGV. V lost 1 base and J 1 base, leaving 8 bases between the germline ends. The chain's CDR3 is CASSLGAVSYEQYF. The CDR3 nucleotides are TGTGCCAGCAGCTTAGGGGCAGTTTCCTACGAGCAGTACTTC.

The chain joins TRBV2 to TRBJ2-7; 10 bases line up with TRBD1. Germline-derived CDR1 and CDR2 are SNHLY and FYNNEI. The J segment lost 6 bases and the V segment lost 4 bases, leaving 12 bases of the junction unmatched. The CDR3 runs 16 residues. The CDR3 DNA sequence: TGTGCCAGCAGTGCGGGCCTGACAGGGGGCTTAAGCGAGCAGTACTTC. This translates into CASSAGLTGGLSEQYF.

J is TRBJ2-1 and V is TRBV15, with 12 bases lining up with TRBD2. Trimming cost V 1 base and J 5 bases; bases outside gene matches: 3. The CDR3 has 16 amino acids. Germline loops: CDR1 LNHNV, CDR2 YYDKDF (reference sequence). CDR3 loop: CATSRGLAGVDNEQFF. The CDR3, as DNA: TGTGCCACCAGCAGAGGACTAGCGGGGGTAGACAATGAGCAGTTCTTC.